Given below is one T cell receptor (beta chain) in context. Its antigen is not known. This record comes from a study of CD4 T cells in relation to SARS-CoV-2 and coronaviruses. General study results and limits: According to naive versus memory sequencing, detected responses are memory recall, not newly primed.

TCRdb keeps only in-frame clones here, not all; method: immunoSEQ multiplex PCR. The sample has 40,000 or so clones; approximately 86% are singletons. The germline CDR1 and CDR2 sequences are LGHDT and YNNKEL (reference sequence). This CDR3 contains 14 residues. V lost 2 bases and J lost 1, with 7 bases in between. This TCR was recovered from an adult with COVID-19. The sequencing sample was made of naive CD4+ T cells from PBMCs, cultured in vitro. Subset described: naive CD4+ T cells isolated by negative enrichment. The chain employs TRBV3-1 (or the pseudogene TRBV3-2) and TRBJ2-3, with D possibly called TRBD1 or TRBD2 (6 bases each). CDR3 nucleotides: TGTGCCAGCAGCCAAAGGGGGGGCACAGATACGCAGTATTTT. This gives the protein CASSQRGGTDTQYF.